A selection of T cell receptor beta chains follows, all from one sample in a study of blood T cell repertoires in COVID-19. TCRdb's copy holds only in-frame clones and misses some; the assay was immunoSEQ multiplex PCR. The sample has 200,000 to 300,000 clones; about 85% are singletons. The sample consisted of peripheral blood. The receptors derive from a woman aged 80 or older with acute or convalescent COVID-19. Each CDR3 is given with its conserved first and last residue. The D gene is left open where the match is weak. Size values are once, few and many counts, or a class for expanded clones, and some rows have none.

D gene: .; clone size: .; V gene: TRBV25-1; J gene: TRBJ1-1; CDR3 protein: CASSESATFF; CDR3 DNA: TGTGCCAGCAGTGAATCCGCGACTTTCTTT
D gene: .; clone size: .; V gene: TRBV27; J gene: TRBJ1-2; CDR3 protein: CASSLSAVRGYTF; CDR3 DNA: TGTGCCAGCAGTTTATCGGCAGTACGAGGCTACACCTTC
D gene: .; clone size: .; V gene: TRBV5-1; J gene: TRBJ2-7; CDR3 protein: CASSHGSRSYEQYF; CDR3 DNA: TGCGCCAGCAGCCACGGGAGTAGGTCCTACGAGCAGTACTTC
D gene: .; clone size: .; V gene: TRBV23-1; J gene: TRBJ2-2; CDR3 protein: CAPSPGVLAATGELFF; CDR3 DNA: TGCGCCCCCTCCCCAGGGGTTTTGGCAGCAACCGGGGAGCTGTTTTTT
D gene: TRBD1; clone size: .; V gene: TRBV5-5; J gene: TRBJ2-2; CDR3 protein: CASSTGGFDTGELFF; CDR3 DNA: TGTGCCAGCAGCACAGGGGGATTTGACACCGGGGAGCTGTTTTTT
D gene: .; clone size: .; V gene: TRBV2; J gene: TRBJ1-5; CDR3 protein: CASRQALQQPQHF; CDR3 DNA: TGTGCCAGCAGACAGGCTTTACAGCAGCCCCAGCATTTT
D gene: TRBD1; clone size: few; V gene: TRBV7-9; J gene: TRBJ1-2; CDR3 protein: CASSLDRAVLYGYTF; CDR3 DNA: TGTGCCAGCAGCCTGGACAGGGCGGTCCTCTATGGCTACACCTTC
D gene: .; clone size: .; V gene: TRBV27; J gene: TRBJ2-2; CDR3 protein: CASSPFETRSGELFF; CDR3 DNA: TGTGCCAGCAGTCCGTTCGAGACTAGGAGCGGGGAGCTGTTTTTT
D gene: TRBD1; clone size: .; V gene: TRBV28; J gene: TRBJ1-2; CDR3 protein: CASSLRTGAVEGYTF; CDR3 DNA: TGTGCCAGCAGTTTACGGACAGGGGCGGTGGAGGGCTACACCTTC
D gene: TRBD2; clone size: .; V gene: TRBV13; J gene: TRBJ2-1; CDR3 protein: CASSSLAGDRNEQFF; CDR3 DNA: TGTGCCAGCAGCTCCCTAGCGGGAGATAGGAATGAGCAGTTCTTC
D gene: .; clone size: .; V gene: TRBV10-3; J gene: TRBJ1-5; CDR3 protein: CAISVGQGNQPQHF; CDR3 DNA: TGTGCCATCAGCGTAGGACAAGGCAATCAGCCCCAGCATTTT
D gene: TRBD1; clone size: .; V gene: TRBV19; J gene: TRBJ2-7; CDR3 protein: CASSIIPGQGPYEQYF; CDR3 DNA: TGTGCCAGTAGTATTATTCCGGGACAGGGCCCCTACGAGCAGTACTTC
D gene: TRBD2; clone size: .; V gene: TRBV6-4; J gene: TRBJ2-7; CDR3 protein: CASSDLAGGSSIYEQYF; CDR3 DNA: TGTGCCAGCAGTGATTTAGCGGGGGGCTCATCTATCTACGAGCAGTACTTC
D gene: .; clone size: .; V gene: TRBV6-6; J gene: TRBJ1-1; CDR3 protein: CASSPRGLMNTEAFF; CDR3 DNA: TGTGCCAGCAGCCCCCGAGGACTCATGAACACTGAAGCTTTCTTT
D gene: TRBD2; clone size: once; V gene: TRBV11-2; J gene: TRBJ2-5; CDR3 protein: CASSLLRASGGSTQETQYF; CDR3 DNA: TGTGCCAGCAGCTTACTTAGGGCTAGCGGGGGATCAACTCAAGAGACCCAGTACTTC
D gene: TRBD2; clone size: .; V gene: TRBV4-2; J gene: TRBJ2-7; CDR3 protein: CASSQDGLAGGYEQYF; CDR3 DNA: TGTGCCAGCAGCCAAGATGGTCTAGCGGGGGGCTACGAGCAGTACTTC
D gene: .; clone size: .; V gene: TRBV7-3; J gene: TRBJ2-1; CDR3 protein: CASSLRASRNEQFF; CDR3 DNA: TGTGCCAGCAGCCTCAGGGCCTCGAGGAATGAGCAGTTCTTC
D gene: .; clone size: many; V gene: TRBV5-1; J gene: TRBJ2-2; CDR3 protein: CASSPIAFSNTGELFF; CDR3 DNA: TGCGCCAGCAGCCCGATAGCGTTCTCGAACACCGGGGAGCTGTTTTTT
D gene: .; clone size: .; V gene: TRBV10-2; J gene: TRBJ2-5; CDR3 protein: CASTAGTLETQYF; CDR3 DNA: TGCGCCAGCACCGCAGGGACACTTGAGACCCAGTACTTC
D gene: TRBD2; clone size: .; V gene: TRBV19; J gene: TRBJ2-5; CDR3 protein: CASSIARGVSETQYF; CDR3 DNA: TGTGCCAGTAGTATCGCGCGGGGGGTCTCCGAGACCCAGTACTTC
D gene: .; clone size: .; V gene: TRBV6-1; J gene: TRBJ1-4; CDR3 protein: CASSEGTFPKLFF; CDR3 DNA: TGTGCCAGCAGTGAAGGGACTTTCCCGAAACTGTTTTTT
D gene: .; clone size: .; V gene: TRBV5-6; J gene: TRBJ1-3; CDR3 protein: CASSLTSGNTIYF; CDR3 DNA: TGTGCCAGCAGCCTGACATCTGGAAACACCATATATTTT
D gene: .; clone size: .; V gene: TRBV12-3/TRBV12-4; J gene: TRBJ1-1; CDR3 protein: CASSPPWGAEAFF; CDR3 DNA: TGTGCCAGCAGTCCCCCCTGGGGGGCTGAAGCTTTCTTT
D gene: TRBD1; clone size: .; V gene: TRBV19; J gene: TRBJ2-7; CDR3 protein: CASNTQFGQDYEQYF; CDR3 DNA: TGTGCCAGTAATACACAGTTCGGACAGGACTACGAGCAGTACTTC
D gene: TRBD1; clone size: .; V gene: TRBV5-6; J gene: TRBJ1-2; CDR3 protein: CASSLDLQGAPSYGYTF; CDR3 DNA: TGTGCCAGCAGCTTGGATTTGCAGGGGGCGCCTTCCTATGGCTACACCTTC
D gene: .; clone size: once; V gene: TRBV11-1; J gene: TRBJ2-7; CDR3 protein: CASSFDSWIYEQYF; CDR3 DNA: TGTGCCAGCAGCTTTGACTCGTGGATTTACGAGCAGTACTTC
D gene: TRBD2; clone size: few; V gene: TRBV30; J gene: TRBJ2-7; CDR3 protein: CAWSAGGRTYEQYF; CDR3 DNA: TGTGCCTGGAGTGCGGGGGGAAGGACCTACGAGCAGTACTTC
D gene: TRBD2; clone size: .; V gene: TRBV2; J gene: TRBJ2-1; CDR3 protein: CASSEALRAGVRWNEQFF; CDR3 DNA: TGTGCCAGCAGTGAAGCGCTTCGGGCGGGGGTTCGCTGGAATGAGCAGTTCTTC
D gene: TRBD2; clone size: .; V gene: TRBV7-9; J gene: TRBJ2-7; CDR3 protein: CASSATSGGSIEQYF; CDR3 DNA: TGTGCCAGCAGCGCGACTAGCGGGGGTTCGATTGAGCAGTACTTC
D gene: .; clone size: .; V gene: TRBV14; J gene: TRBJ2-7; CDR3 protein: CASSQRTEWEQYF; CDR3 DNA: TGTGCCAGCAGCCAGAGGACTGAATGGGAGCAGTACTTC
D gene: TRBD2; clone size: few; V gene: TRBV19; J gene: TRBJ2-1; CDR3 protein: CASSIGTSGGFYNEQFF; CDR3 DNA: TGTGCCAGTAGTATAGGGACTAGCGGGGGCTTCTACAATGAGCAGTTCTTC
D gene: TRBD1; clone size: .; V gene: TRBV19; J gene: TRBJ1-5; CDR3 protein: CASRDRGNQPQHF; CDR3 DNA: TGTGCCAGTAGAGACAGGGGCAATCAGCCCCAGCATTTT
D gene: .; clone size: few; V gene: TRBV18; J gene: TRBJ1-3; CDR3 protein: CASSAIRTEQSGNTIYF; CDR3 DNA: TGTGCCAGCTCAGCAATCCGGACAGAACAATCTGGAAACACCATATATTTT
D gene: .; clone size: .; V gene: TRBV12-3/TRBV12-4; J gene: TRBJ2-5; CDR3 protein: CASSFIAGETQYF; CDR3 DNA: TGTGCCAGCAGTTTTATCGCCGGGGAGACCCAGTACTTC
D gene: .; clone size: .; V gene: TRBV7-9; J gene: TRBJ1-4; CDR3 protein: CASSLNQGTLLATNEKLFF; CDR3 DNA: TGTGCCAGCAGCTTAAACCAGGGGACCCTTCTAGCAACTAATGAAAAACTGTTTTTT
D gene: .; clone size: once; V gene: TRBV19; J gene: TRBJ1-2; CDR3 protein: CASSLRTENYGYTF; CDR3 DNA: TGTGCCAGTAGTCTAAGGACAGAGAACTATGGCTACACCTTC
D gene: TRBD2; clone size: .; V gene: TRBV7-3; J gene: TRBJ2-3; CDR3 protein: CASSCRDTLAGDTQYF; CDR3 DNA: TGTGCCAGCAGCTGCCGGGACACCCTAGCGGGAGATACGCAGTATTTT
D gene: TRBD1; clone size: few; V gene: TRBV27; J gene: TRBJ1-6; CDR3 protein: CASSSGTGNSPLHF; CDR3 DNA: TGTGCCAGCAGTTCTGGGACAGGGAATTCACCCCTCCACTTT
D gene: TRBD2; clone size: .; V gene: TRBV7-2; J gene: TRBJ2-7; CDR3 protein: CASSLSNGGLAGGPGEQYF; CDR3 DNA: TGTGCCAGCAGCTTATCAAACGGAGGACTAGCGGGAGGGCCCGGCGAGCAGTACTTC
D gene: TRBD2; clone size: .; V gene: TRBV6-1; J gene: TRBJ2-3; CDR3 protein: CASSDLAGVSDTQYF; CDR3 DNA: TGTGCCAGCAGTGACCTAGCGGGGGTCTCAGATACGCAGTATTTT
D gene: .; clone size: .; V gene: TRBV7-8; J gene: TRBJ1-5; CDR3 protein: CASSLGGGRSNQPQHF; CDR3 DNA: TGTGCCAGCAGCTTAGGGGGGGGGCGCAGCAATCAGCCCCAGCATTTT